What follows are 27 T cell receptor beta chains derived from one specimen sequenced in a study of cytomegalovirus exposure and HLA in healthy donors. A multiplex PCR was run with 60 Vbeta primers and 13 Jbeta primers. TCRdb's table, derived via immunoSEQ multiplex PCR, lists solely in-frame clones and lacks some. The repertoire holds around 170,000 clones, with roughly 80% as singletons. Source material: PBMCs. Receptors originate from a young woman in good health and CMV-seronegative.

The V gene is TRBV6-6, the J gene TRBJ1-2, with 8 bases aligning to TRBD1. In germline, CDR1 is MNHNY, CDR2 SVGAGI (reference sequence). V was pared by 0 bases and J by 2 bases, with 2 bases of the junction left unmatched. The CDR3 totals 15 residues. The CDR3 DNA sequence: TGTGCCAGCAGTTACTCGGACAGGGCAAACTATGGCTACACCTTC. Amino acid sequence: CASSYSDRANYGYTF.

The chain recombines TRBV29-1 with TRBJ2-5, with D perhaps TRBD2 (5 bases). The length of the CDR3 is 15 residues. Trimming left V 0 bases short and J 0 bases short, with 11 bases between. Germline values: CDR1 SQVTM, CDR2 ANQGSEA. CDR3 DNA sequence: TGCAGCGTTGAAGAGGACTCCGTCTACCAAGAGACCCAGTACTTC. This gives the protein CSVEEDSVYQETQYF.

The chain combines TRBV28 with TRBJ2-1; tentative D call: TRBD2 (6 bases). Germline V lookup: CDR1 MDHEN, CDR2 SYDVKM. V lost 6 bases and J lost 6, with 18 bases in between. CDR3 length: 15 amino acids. In nucleotides, the CDR3 is TGTGCCAGCAGAGCAATGGGGGAGGAGTCCAATGAGCAGTTCTTC. This sequence encodes CASRAMGEESNEQFF.

This clone was found a few times. V gene TRBV27 combines with J gene TRBJ1-1; D might be TRBD1 (5 bases). CDR1 MNHEY and CDR2 SMNVEV come from the germline V gene (reference sequence). V dropped 2 bases and J dropped 4 bases, with 11 bases sitting between them. CDR3 length: 14 amino acids. CDR3 sequence: CASSLGGLPTEAFF. In DNA, the CDR3 is TGTGCCAGCAGTTTAGGGGGGTTACCCACTGAAGCTTTCTTT.

The V call is TRBV7-6, the J call TRBJ1-3; D uncertain. The germline V and J ends were trimmed by 0 bases and 4 bases, with 13 bases remaining between them. The CDR3 loop spans 16 amino acids. In germline, CDR1 is SGHVS, CDR2 FNYEAQ. The CDR3 region is CASSLAGVTGGNTIYF. The CDR3 nucleotides read TGTGCCAGCAGCTTAGCCGGGGTTACGGGCGGAAACACCATATATTTT.

V and J are TRBV6-5 and TRBJ2-4, with a weak D call TRBD2 (5 bases). The CDR3 totals 13 residues. V gave up 8 bases and J gave up 1 base, with 9 bases separating them. Germline CDR1 is MNHEY and CDR2 is SVGAGI. CDR3 DNA: TGTGCCAGCCGGGAAACGGCCAAAAACATTCAGTACTTC. Its protein product is CASRETAKNIQYF.

This chain joins TRBV9 and TRBJ2-1; D gene unclear. V shed 0 bases and J shed 8 bases, with 15 bases lying between them. CDR3 size: 15 residues. The V gene's germline CDR1 is SGDLS and CDR2 YYNGEE. The chain's CDR3 is CASSVDGWVFDEQFF. The CDR3 DNA sequence: TGTGCCAGCAGCGTAGACGGGTGGGTATTCGATGAGCAGTTCTTC.

The rearrangement links TRBV28 to TRBJ1-2; a possible D gene is TRBD1 (5 bases). V was trimmed by 6 bases and J by 7 bases, leaving 12 bases between them. This CDR3 has 12 residues. Germline values: CDR1 MDHEN, CDR2 SYDVKM. CDR3 in DNA: TGTGCCAGCAGCGCACCAGGGCTTGGCTACACCTTC. This codes for CASSAPGLGYTF.

The chain combines TRBV15 with TRBJ2-5; 14 nucleotides line up with TRBD2. The J call is doubtful: the DNA matches TRBJ2-7 better. The CDR3 totals 14 residues. Per the germline V gene, CDR1 is LNHNV and CDR2 is YYDKDF (reference sequence). The CDR3 nucleotides are TGTGCCACCAGCAGGGGGACTAGCGGGAGCGAGCAGTACTTC. It specifies CATSRGTSGSEQYF.

This clone was counted once. The gene calls are TRBV5-8 and TRBJ2-2; weak D call: TRBD2 (6 bases). The V gene lost 0 bases and the J gene lost 3 bases, with 15 bases spanning the gap. Germline loops: CDR1 SGHTS, CDR2 YDEGEE. The CDR3 loop spans 17 amino acids. The CDR3 DNA reads TGTGCCAGCAGCTTGGCCGGTAGAGGAGGGGACACCGGGGAGCTGTTTTTT. Protein: CASSLAGRGGDTGELFF.

The chain combines TRBV5-4 with TRBJ2-5; a possible D gene is TRBD2 (5 bases). Germline V gives CDR1 SGHNT, CDR2 YYREEE (reference sequence). V lost 0 bases to trimming and J lost 5 bases, with 14 bases between them. The CDR3 consists of 15 residues. The CDR3 here is CASSLDPGGFETQYF. CDR3 in DNA: TGTGCCAGCAGCTTGGATCCAGGAGGATTCGAGACCCAGTACTTC.

This chain connects TRBV5-1 to TRBJ2-7, with TRBD1 identical over 7 bases. The CDR3 is 14 residues long. The J segment lost 1 base and the V segment lost 4 bases, leaving 5 bases of the junction unmatched. Germline lookup yields CDR1 SGHRS and CDR2 YFSETQ. CDR3 sequence reads: CASSVSTGSYEQYF. The CDR3, as DNA: TGCGCCAGCAGCGTTTCGACAGGGTCCTACGAGCAGTACTTC.

This clone was seen only a few times. Other DNA sequences in the same sample also yield this CDR3. The rearrangement links TRBV5-1 to TRBJ2-7, with TRBD2 matching 11 bases. V gave up 0 bases and J gave up 3 bases; unmatched junction bases: 2. This CDR3 has 15 amino acids. Germline CDR1 is SGHRS and CDR2 is YFSETQ. The CDR3 protein is CASSLGTSGGYEQYF. Here the CDR3 DNA reads TGCGCCAGCAGCTTGGGAACTAGCGGGGGCTACGAGCAGTACTTC.

This clone has more than one count but fewer than ten. The chain links TRBV4-2 to TRBJ2-7; TRBD1 might be the D (6 bases). CDR3 length equals 15 residues. Germline CDR1 reads LGHNA; CDR2 reads YNFKEQ. Trimming took 2 bases from V and 0 from J, leaving 11 bases between them. In DNA, the CDR3 is TGTGCCAGCAGCCAAACCCTGGACAGCTCCTACGAGCAGTACTTC. Its translation is CASSQTLDSSYEQYF.

The rearrangement links TRBV4-1 to TRBJ1-4; TRBD1 matches 11 bases. Germline-derived CDR1 and CDR2 are MGHRA and YSYEKL. This CDR3 contains 16 residues. Trimming took 4 bases from V and 4 from J; bases not matched to a gene: 5. CDR3 sequence (DNA): TGCGCCAGCAGCCCCGGACAGGGGGCCGGTAATGAAAAACTGTTTTTT. Protein: CASSPGQGAGNEKLFF.

This chain connects TRBV7-3 to TRBJ2-1, with D possibly TRBD2 on 6 matching bases. V lost 5 bases to trimming and J lost 8 bases, with 19 bases between them. The CDR3 length is 15 residues. Germline assignment: CDR1 SGHTA and CDR2 FQGTGA. CDR3: CASSPIRGGIDEQFF. In DNA form, the CDR3 reads TGTGCCAGCAGCCCAATTCGCGGCGGGATAGATGAGCAGTTCTTC.

In this sample, this clone turned up once. The genes are TRBV15 and TRBJ2-1, with TRBD2 identical over 8 bases. CDR1 and CDR2 from the germline V gene are LNHNV and YYDKDF (reference sequence). CDR3 length: 15 residues. The V and J ends lost 4 bases and 7 bases, in that order; junction bases with no gene match: 9. DNA of the CDR3: TGTGCCACCAGCATTGAGCGGGAGAGGCGGAATGAGCAGTTCTTC. Translated, it gives CATSIERERRNEQFF.

The chain carries TRBV7-9 and TRBJ2-2, with no clear D. Germline CDR1 and CDR2: SEHNR and FQNEAQ (reference sequence). This CDR3 has 14 amino acids. Trimming removed 5 bases at V and 4 bases at J, with 11 bases between. The CDR3 DNA follows: TGTGCCAGCAGCCTATCTCCGGGCACCGGGGAGCTGTTTTTT. Encoded protein: CASSLSPGTGELFF. Variable domain in full (rest from reference TRBV7-9 and TRBJ2-2): DTGVSQNPRHKITKRGQNVTFRCDPISEHNRLYWYRQTLGQGPEFLTYFQNEAQLEKSRLLSDRFSAERPKGSFSTLEIQRTEQGDSAMYLCASSLSPGTGELFFGEGSRLTVL.

The chain has TRBV6-1 and TRBJ2-7, with 10 bases matching TRBD1. CDR1 is MNHNS and CDR2 is SASEGT in the germline V gene. This CDR3 contains 15 residues. The V segment lost 5 bases and the J segment 3 bases; nucleotides outside the gene matches: 7. This CDR3 is CASSLPGQGNYEQYF. DNA for the CDR3: TGTGCCAGCAGTTTACCGGGACAGGGGAACTACGAGCAGTACTTC.

This clone was observed a single time. The chain has TRBV15 and TRBJ2-3; TRBD1 matches at 10 bases. The junction had 20 bases not matched to a gene; V was cut back by 1 base and J by 4 bases. There are 21 residues in the CDR3. The germline gives CDR1 LNHNV, CDR2 YYDKDF (reference sequence). DNA of the CDR3: TGTGCCACCAGCAGAGTGTTCAAGGGACAGGGGCCGGAGGGGAACTCAGATACGCAGTATTTT. Translating gives CATSRVFKGQGPEGNSDTQYF. Filled out from reference TRBV15 and TRBJ2-3, the complete variable domain reads DAMVIQNPRYQVTQFGKPVTLSCSQTLNHNVMYWYQQKSSQAPKLLFHYYDKDFNNEADTPDNFQSRRPNTSFCFLDIRSPGLGDTAMYLCATSRVFKGQGPEGNSDTQYFGPGTRLTVL.

This clone was detected once. This chain uses TRBV2 with TRBJ1-2; maybe TRBD1 (6 bases). V lost 4 bases and J 5 bases, leaving 17 bases between the germline ends. The CDR3 sequence is 15 residues long. CDR1 and CDR2 from the germline V gene are SNHLY and FYNNEI. The CDR3 DNA reads TGTGCCAGCAGTGTGGGCAGGGGTGCGGTTTATGGCTACACCTTC. It encodes CASSVGRGAVYGYTF.

This clone has more than one count but fewer than ten. The rearrangement joins TRBV29-1 to TRBJ2-3, with TRBD2 matching 10 bases. This CDR3 spans 17 amino acids. V lost 0 bases and J lost 4; bases outside the gene matches: 10. CDR1 and CDR2 (germline): SQVTM, ANQGSEA. CDR3 region: CSVEDWASGSASDTQYF. CDR3 nucleotides: TGCAGCGTTGAAGATTGGGCTAGCGGGAGTGCCTCAGATACGCAGTATTTT.

This rearrangement joins TRBV10-3 to TRBJ1-1; 8 bases line up with TRBD1. This CDR3 has 14 amino acids. The V segment lost 10 bases and the J segment 2 bases; nucleotides outside the gene matches: 9. Germline V gene data show CDR1 as ENHRY and CDR2 as SYGVKD. Here the CDR3 reads CASTGTGVNTEAFF. DNA of the CDR3: TGTGCCAGCACCGGGACAGGAGTTAACACTGAAGCTTTCTTT.

CDR3 loop: CASSLPRNTIYF. The CDR3, as DNA: TGTGCCAGCAGCCTTCCCCGAAACACCATATATTTT. The chain employs TRBV7-2 and TRBJ1-3; D is uncertain. Germline CDR1 SGHTA, CDR2 FQGNSA. Trimming left V 5 bases short and J 5 bases short, with 7 bases between. The CDR3 sequence is 12 residues long.

This chain joins TRBV13 and TRBJ2-7; a weak D match, TRBD1 (6 bases). Trimming took 2 bases from V and 2 from J, leaving 10 bases between them. Germline assignment: CDR1 PRHDT and CDR2 FYEKMQ (reference sequence). There are 14 residues in the CDR3. The CDR3 DNA follows: TGTGCCAGCAGCTTACTTCAGGGGCCCTACGAGCAGTACTTC. Translated: CASSLLQGPYEQYF.

The chain is built from TRBV7-9 and TRBJ2-7, with 9 bases fitting TRBD2. V was pared by 5 bases and J by 3 bases, with 14 bases of the junction left unmatched. CDR1 SEHNR and CDR2 FQNEAQ come from the germline V gene (reference sequence). CDR3 length: 17 amino acids. CDR3 protein: CASSRGVAGGANYEQYF. The CDR3 DNA is TGTGCCAGCAGCCGTGGCGTGGCGGGAGGGGCCAACTACGAGCAGTACTTC. Variable domain in full (rest from reference TRBV7-9 and TRBJ2-7): DTGVSQNPRHKITKRGQNVTFRCDPISEHNRLYWYRQTLGQGPEFLTYFQNEAQLEKSRLLSDRFSAERPKGSFSTLEIQRTEQGDSAMYLCASSRGVAGGANYEQYFGPGTRLTVT.

The rearrangement joins TRBV21-1 to TRBJ1-4; TRBD1 is the table's D call and was not checked against the DNA. TRBV21-1 has pseudogene status. The CDR3 is 16 amino acids. Written as DNA, the CDR3 is TGTGCCAGCAGCCTTACCCGGGACAGGGGGGGAGAAAAACTGTTTTTT. This codes for CASSLTRDRGGEKLFF.